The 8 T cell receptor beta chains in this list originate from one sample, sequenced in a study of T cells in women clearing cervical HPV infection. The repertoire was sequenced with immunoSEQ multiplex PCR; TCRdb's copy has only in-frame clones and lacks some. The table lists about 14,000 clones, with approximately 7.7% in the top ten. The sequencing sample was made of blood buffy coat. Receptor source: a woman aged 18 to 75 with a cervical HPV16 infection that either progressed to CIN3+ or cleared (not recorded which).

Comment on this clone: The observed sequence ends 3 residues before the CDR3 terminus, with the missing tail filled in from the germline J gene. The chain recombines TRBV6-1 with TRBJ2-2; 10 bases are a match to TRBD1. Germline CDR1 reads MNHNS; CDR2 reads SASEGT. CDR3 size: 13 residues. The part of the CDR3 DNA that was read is TGTGCCAGCAGTGAAGACCGGGACAGGGGG. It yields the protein CASSEDRDRG. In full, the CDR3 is CASSEDRDRGLFF.

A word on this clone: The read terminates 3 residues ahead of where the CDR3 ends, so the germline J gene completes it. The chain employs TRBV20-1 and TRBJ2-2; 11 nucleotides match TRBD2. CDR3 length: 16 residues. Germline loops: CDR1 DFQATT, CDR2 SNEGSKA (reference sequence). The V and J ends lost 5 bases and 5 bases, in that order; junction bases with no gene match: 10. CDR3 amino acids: CSAPEPGTSGTGELFF. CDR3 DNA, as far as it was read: TGCAGTGCTCCCGAACCTGGGACTAGCGGTACCGGGGAG.

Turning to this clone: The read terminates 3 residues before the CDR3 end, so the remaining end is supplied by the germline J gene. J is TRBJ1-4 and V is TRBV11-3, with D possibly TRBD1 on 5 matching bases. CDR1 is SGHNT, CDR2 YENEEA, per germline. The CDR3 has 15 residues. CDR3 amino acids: CASSLEGRGASPLFF. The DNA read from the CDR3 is TGTGCCAGCAGCTTAGAGGGACGCGGGGCCTCACCA. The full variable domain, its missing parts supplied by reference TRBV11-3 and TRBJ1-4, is EAGVVQSPRYKIIEKKQPVAFWCNPISGHNTLYWYLQNLGQGPELLIRYENEEAVDDSQLPKDRFSAERLKGVDSTLKIQPAELGDSAVYLCASSLEGRGASPLFFGSGTQLSVL.

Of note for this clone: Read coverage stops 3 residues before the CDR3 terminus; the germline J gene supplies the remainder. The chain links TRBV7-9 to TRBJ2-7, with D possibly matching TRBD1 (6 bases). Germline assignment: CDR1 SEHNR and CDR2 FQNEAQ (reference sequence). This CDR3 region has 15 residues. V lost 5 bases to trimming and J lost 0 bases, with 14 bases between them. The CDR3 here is CASSPQGFHSYEQYF. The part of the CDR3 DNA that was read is TGTGCCAGCAGCCCACAGGGATTCCACTCCTACGAG.

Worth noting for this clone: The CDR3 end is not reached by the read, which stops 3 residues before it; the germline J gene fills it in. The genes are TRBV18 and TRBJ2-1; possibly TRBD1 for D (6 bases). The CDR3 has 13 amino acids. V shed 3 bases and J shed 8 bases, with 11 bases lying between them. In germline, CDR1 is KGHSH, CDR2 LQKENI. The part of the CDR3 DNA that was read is TGTGCCAGCTCACCGCAGGGGCGCGATGAG. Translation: CASSPQGRDE. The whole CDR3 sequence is CASSPQGRDEQFF.

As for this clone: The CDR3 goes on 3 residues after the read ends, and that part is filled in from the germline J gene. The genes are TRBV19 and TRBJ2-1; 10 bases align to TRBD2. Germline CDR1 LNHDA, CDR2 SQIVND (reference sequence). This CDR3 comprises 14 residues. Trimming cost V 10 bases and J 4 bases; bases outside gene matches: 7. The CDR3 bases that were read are TGTGCCACCCGGGAACTAGCGGGATACAATGAG. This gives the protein CATRELAGYNE. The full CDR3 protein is CATRELAGYNEQFF. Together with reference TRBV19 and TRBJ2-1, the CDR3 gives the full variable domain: DGGITQSPKYLFRKEGQNVTLSCEQNLNHDAMYWYRQDPGQGLRLIYYSQIVNDFQKGDIAEGYSVSREKKESFPLTVTSAQKNPTAFYLCATRELAGYNEQFFGPGTRLTVL.

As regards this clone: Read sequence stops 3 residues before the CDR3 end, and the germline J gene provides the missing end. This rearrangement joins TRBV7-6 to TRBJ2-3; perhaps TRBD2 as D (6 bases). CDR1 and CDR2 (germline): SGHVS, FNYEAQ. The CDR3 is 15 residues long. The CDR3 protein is CASSLGTVWGETQYF. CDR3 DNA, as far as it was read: TGTGCCAGCAGCTTAGGGACGGTGTGGGGGGAGACG.

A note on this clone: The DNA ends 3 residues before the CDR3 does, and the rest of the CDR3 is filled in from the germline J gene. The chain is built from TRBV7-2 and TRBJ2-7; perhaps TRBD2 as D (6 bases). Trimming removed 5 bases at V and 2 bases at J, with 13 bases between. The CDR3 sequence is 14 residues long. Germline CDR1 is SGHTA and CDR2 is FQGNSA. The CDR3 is CASSKSAGPYEQYF. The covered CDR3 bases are TGTGCCAGCAGCAAATCAGCGGGTCCCTACGAG. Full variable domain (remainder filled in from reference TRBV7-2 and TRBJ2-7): GAGVSQSPSNKVTEKGKDVELRCDPISGHTALYWYRQSLGQGLEFLIYFQGNSAPDKSGLPSDRFSAERTGGSVSTLTIQRTQQEDSAVYLCASSKSAGPYEQYFGPGTRLTVT.